The 21 T cell receptor beta chains listed next were all sequenced from one sample in a study of PD-1 blockade in classical Hodgkin lymphoma. Sequencing used immunoSEQ multiplex PCR; TCRdb keeps in-frame clones, though not all of them. The data hold tens of thousands of clones, with more than 75% observed a single time. All patients experienced relapse after autologous stem cell transplantation, and brentuximab vedotin exposure was variable. The source material was peripheral blood mononuclear cells (PBMCs), sampled before the second cycle of nivolumab. These receptors came from a human donor with classical Hodgkin lymphoma.

This clone turned up a few times. The chain recombines TRBV15 with TRBJ1-2; tentative D call: TRBD1 (6 bases). Germline loops: CDR1 LNHNV, CDR2 YYDKDF (reference sequence). CDR3 length: 17 amino acids. V was pared by 5 bases and J by 3 bases, with 22 bases between. In DNA form, the CDR3 reads TGTGCCACCAGCTCCGGGAGCTGGGGGCGGTCGGACTATGGCTACACCTTC. Amino acid sequence: CATSSGSWGRSDYGYTF.

This chain uses TRBV7-2 with TRBJ2-3, with TRBD2 identical over 7 bases. This CDR3 contains 15 residues. Germline V CDR1 and CDR2: SGHTA, FQGNSA. The trim removed 1 base at V and 0 bases at J, leaving 1 base unmatched. The CDR3 region has the DNA TGTGCCAGCAGCTTAGTGCGGGGGAGCACAGATACGCAGTATTTT. Translating gives CASSLVRGSTDTQYF.

The CDR3 spells CACLNRVGLAYFF. The CDR3 DNA reads as TGTGCCTGCCTCAACCGAGTGGGGCTGGCATATTTCTTC. The chain couples TRBV30 to TRBJ2-1, with D perhaps TRBD1 (5 bases). Germline CDR1 is GTSNPN and CDR2 is SVGIG (reference sequence). CDR3 length: 13 amino acids. Trimming stripped 6 bases from V and 16 bases from J, with 25 bases between.

The J gene is TRBJ2-5, the V gene TRBV9; 8 positions match TRBD1. The CDR3 sequence is 15 residues long. Germline values: CDR1 SGDLS, CDR2 YYNGEE. The V segment lost 4 bases and the J segment 2 bases; nucleotides outside the gene matches: 7. The DNA of the CDR3 is TGTGCCAGCAGCACGGGACAGGCCTTACAAGAGACCCAGTACTTC. This encodes CASSTGQALQETQYF.

The chain has TRBV2 and TRBJ1-2, with no clear D. This CDR3 comprises 13 residues. Germline assignment: CDR1 SNHLY and CDR2 FYNNEI. With 4 bases removed from V and 8 bases from J, the gap between germline ends came to 14 bases. In DNA, the CDR3 is TGTGCCAGCAGTGGGGTTAGTGTTACCGGCTACACCTTC. Its translation is CASSGVSVTGYTF.

V usage is TRBV7-2 and J usage is TRBJ2-7; tentative D call: TRBD1 (5 bases). In germline, CDR1 is SGHTA, CDR2 FQGNSA. The CDR3 runs 15 residues. V was pared by 3 bases and J by 6 bases, with 18 bases between. CDR3 in DNA: TGTGCCAGCAGCTTTTCCGTCCGTGGGGCTGGCGAGCAGTACTTC. Protein product: CASSFSVRGAGEQYF.

The V call is TRBV27, the J call TRBJ2-7; D remains ambiguous. The germline V and J ends were trimmed by 4 bases and 1 base, with 8 bases remaining between them. The germline V gene has CDR1 MNHEY and CDR2 SMNVEV (reference sequence). CDR3 size: 13 residues. DNA of the CDR3: TGTGCCAGCAGTTCAAGGGTATCCTACGAGCAGTACTTC. This gives the protein CASSSRVSYEQYF.

This clone was found a few times. The chain couples TRBV7-6 to TRBJ2-5, with D uncertain. This CDR3 contains 14 residues. Deletions cut 1 base from V and 5 bases from J, with 11 bases between. In germline, CDR1 is SGHVS, CDR2 FNYEAQ. In DNA form, the CDR3 reads TGTGCCAGCAGCTTAGTTGGGCTACCGGAGACCCAGTACTTC. Its translation: CASSLVGLPETQYF.

This clone was counted a single time. The V and J genes are TRBV2 and TRBJ2-1; 12 nucleotides line up with TRBD2. Trimming cost V 6 bases and J 8 bases; bases outside gene matches: 8. From germline, CDR1 is SNHLY and CDR2 FYNNEI. The length of the CDR3 is 15 residues. CDR3 residues: CASRETSGGGDEQFF. CDR3 sequence (DNA): TGTGCCAGCAGGGAGACTAGCGGGGGAGGGGATGAGCAGTTCTTC.

The chain carries TRBV9 and TRBJ1-3; TRBD1 is a possible D gene (5 bases). Trimming removed 0 bases from V and 0 bases from J, with 16 bases in between. This CDR3 is built from 18 residues. CDR1 is SGDLS, CDR2 YYNGEE, per germline. The CDR3 region has the DNA TGTGCCAGCAGCGTAGGGGCCCTAGGGACTCTCTCTGGAAACACCATATATTTT. Protein: CASSVGALGTLSGNTIYF. Full variable domain (outside the CDR3, taken from reference TRBV9 and TRBJ1-3): DSGVTQTPKHLITATGQRVTLRCSPRSGDLSVYWYQQSLDQGLQFLIQYYNGEERAKGNILERFSAQQFPDLHSELNLSSLELGDSALYFCASSVGALGTLSGNTIYFGEGSWLTVV.

This sequence joins TRBV25-1 and TRBJ1-2, with unresolved D. Germline CDR1 and CDR2: MGHDK and SYGVNS. Trimming stripped 4 bases from V and 8 bases from J, with 20 bases between. The CDR3 covers 15 residues. The CDR3: CASSGGYEGAKGYTF. The CDR3 DNA reads TGTGCCAGCAGTGGCGGTTACGAGGGCGCGAAAGGCTACACCTTC.

The J gene is TRBJ1-5, the V gene TRBV28; weak D call: TRBD1 (5 bases). V lost 2 bases, J lost 3 bases, and 11 bases lay in between. This CDR3 has 15 amino acids. Germline CDR1 and CDR2: MDHEN and SYDVKM. This CDR3 reads CASSLTGTLNQPQHF. CDR3 coding DNA: TGTGCCAGCAGTTTAACAGGAACCCTCAATCAGCCCCAGCATTTT.

This clone has a single count. The chain couples TRBV10-2 to TRBJ2-7; 10 positions match TRBD2. The CDR3 has 17 residues. CDR1 and CDR2 from the germline V gene are WSHSY and SAAADI. Unmatched junction bases numbered 14, after V lost 6 bases and J lost 3 bases. The CDR3 sequence: CASRPPLAGAPIYEQYF. In DNA form, the CDR3 reads TGCGCCAGCAGGCCGCCCCTAGCGGGGGCTCCCATCTACGAGCAGTACTTC.

The chain links TRBV19 to TRBJ1-1; no clear D gene. The CDR3 is 13 residues long. The V gene's germline CDR1 is LNHDA and CDR2 SQIVND (reference sequence). The V end lost 1 base, the J end lost 1 base, and 4 bases lay between the germline ends. The CDR3 DNA reads as TGTGCCAGTAGTATAGGCCCGAACACTGAAGCTTTCTTT. As protein: CASSIGPNTEAFF. Combining the CDR3 with reference TRBV19 and TRBJ1-1 gives the whole variable domain DGGITQSPKYLFRKEGQNVTLSCEQNLNHDAMYWYRQDPGQGLRLIYYSQIVNDFQKGDIAEGYSVSREKKESFPLTVTSAQKNPTAFYLCASSIGPNTEAFFGQGTRLTVV.

This clone was seen only a few times. The gene calls are TRBV5-4 and TRBJ1-2; D unclear. Per germline, CDR1 SGHNT and CDR2 YYREEE (reference sequence). CDR3 length equals 11 residues. V was pared by 3 bases and J by 7 bases, with 7 bases between. CDR3 DNA: TGTGCCAGCAGCTCGGCGGGTGGCTACACCTTC. This gives the protein CASSSAGGYTF.

This clone appeared a few times. The chain links TRBV6-1 to TRBJ2-5, with TRBD2 matching over 12 bases. CDR1 is MNHNS and CDR2 is SASEGT in the germline V gene. The CDR3 spans 15 residues. V lost 2 bases to trimming and J lost 4 bases; unmatched junction nucleotides: 2. The CDR3 DNA follows: TGTGCCAGCAGTGAACTAGCGGGGGGGCCAGAGACCCAGTACTTC. Translation gives CASSELAGGPETQYF.

This clone was recorded a few times. V is TRBV6-6 and J is TRBJ2-1; 8 bases map to TRBD1. V gave up 6 bases and J gave up 0 bases; unmatched junction bases: 4. This CDR3 has 15 residues. Per germline, CDR1 MNHNY and CDR2 SVGAGI (reference sequence). As DNA, the CDR3 is TGTGCCAGCAGCCCCCAGGGGGCCTCCTACAATGAGCAGTTCTTC. Protein sequence: CASSPQGASYNEQFF.

The chain joins TRBV28 to TRBJ1-5; D is possibly TRBD1 (6 bases). From germline, CDR1 is MDHEN and CDR2 SYDVKM. The CDR3 runs 13 residues. Trimming took off 6 bases at V and 13 bases at J, with 19 bases between the two ends. The CDR3 protein is CASRTGFGDSQHF. The DNA of the CDR3 is TGTGCCAGCAGGACAGGTTTTGGGGATTCTCAGCATTTT.

The V gene is TRBV9, the J gene TRBJ2-1; D is possibly TRBD1 or TRBD2 (6 bases each). Trimming took off 4 bases at V and 0 bases at J, with 11 bases between the two ends. The CDR3 runs to 15 residues. Germline CDR1 SGDLS, CDR2 YYNGEE. As DNA, the CDR3 is TGTGCCAGCAGCCCGCGGGACACCTCCTACAATGAGCAGTTCTTC. It translates to CASSPRDTSYNEQFF.

V usage is TRBV4-3 and J usage is TRBJ1-3; D remains ambiguous. V was shortened by 0 bases and J by 8 bases, with 14 bases between the two germline ends. CDR1 is LGHNA and CDR2 is YSLEER in the germline V gene. CDR3 size: 15 residues. CDR3 DNA: TGCGCCAGCAGCCAAGACTTTGGGGTAGCGGACACCATATATTTT. The encoded protein is CASSQDFGVADTIYF.

The rearrangement links TRBV7-8 to TRBJ1-6; D gene uncertain. V lost 10 bases and J lost 8, with 18 bases in between. The CDR3 is 14 residues long. Germline V lookup: CDR1 SGHVS, CDR2 FQNEAQ. Here the CDR3 DNA reads TGTGCCACCAGGCCTGGGCAAAGCCATTCACCCCTCCACTTT. Amino acids: CATRPGQSHSPLHF.